These 13 T cell receptor beta chains were sequenced from one sample in a study of blood T cell repertoires in COVID-19. TCRdb keeps only in-frame clones here, not all; method: immunoSEQ multiplex PCR. Among some 300,000 clones, roughly 86% were seen once, and the ten largest hold less than 3.5%. Sequenced material: PBMCs or T cells enriched from blood (not recorded which). These receptors were taken from a woman aged 45-59 years who had been exposed to COVID-19.

V gene TRBV5-4 combines with J gene TRBJ1-6; D possibly corresponds to TRBD1 (6 bases). Germline assignment: CDR1 SGHNT and CDR2 YYREEE (reference sequence). The CDR3 is 14 residues long. Trimming removed 0 bases at V and 7 bases at J, with 8 bases between. CDR3 sequence reads: CASSLAGGNSPLHF. CDR3 bases: TGTGCCAGCAGCTTGGCGGGGGGCAATTCACCCCTCCACTTT. The full variable domain, in which reference TRBV5-4 and TRBJ1-6 provide the parts outside the CDR3, is ETGVTQSPTHLIKTRGQQVTLRCSSQSGHNTVSWYQQALGQGPQFIFQYYREEENGRGNFPPRFSGLQFPNYSSELNVNALELDDSALYLCASSLAGGNSPLHFGNGTRLTVT.

The chain links TRBV11-2 to TRBJ1-3, with D maybe TRBD1 (6 bases). Germline V gives CDR1 SGHAT, CDR2 FQNNGV. CDR3 length equals 15 residues. V dropped 5 bases and J dropped 0 bases, with 11 bases sitting between them. In DNA form, the CDR3 reads TGTGCCAGCAGCCCGGGACACAACTCTGGAAACACCATATATTTT. Encoded protein: CASSPGHNSGNTIYF.

The chain recombines TRBV1 with TRBJ1-5; TRBD1 reflects the table's D call only, with no check against the DNA. TRBV1 is a known pseudogene. The CDR3 contains 19 residues. The chain's CDR3 is CTSSQDRLQGGIYNQPQHF. The CDR3 DNA sequence: TGCACCAGCAGCCAGGACCGCCTTCAGGGGGGAATCTACAATCAGCCCCAGCATTTT.

The V and J genes are TRBV4-1 and TRBJ2-7, with 9 bases identical to TRBD2. Trimming took 2 bases from V and 3 from J; bases not matched to a gene: 5. The CDR3 is made up of 15 amino acids. Per germline, CDR1 MGHRA and CDR2 YSYEKL. DNA for the CDR3: TGCGCCAGCAGCCAACTAGGACTAGCGAACTACGAGCAGTACTTC. Encoded protein: CASSQLGLANYEQYF.

The chain combines TRBV5-4 with TRBJ2-7; 9 bases line up with TRBD1. J lost 4 bases, V lost 1 base, and 6 bases had no gene match. Looked up from germline, CDR1 is SGHNT and CDR2 is YYREEE (reference sequence). This CDR3 has 15 amino acids. CDR3 sequence (DNA): TGTGCCAGCAGCTTGTTTGACAGGGGGAGGTACGAGCAGTACTTC. It codes for CASSLFDRGRYEQYF.

The gene calls are TRBV5-1 and TRBJ2-5, with TRBD1 matching over 8 bases. V gave up 4 bases and J gave up 5 bases; unmatched junction bases: 7. In germline, CDR1 is SGHRS, CDR2 YFSETQ. The CDR3 loop spans 14 amino acids. CDR3 in DNA: TGCGCCAGCAGCCTGGGACAGGTCGGGGAGACCCAGTACTTC. Encoded protein: CASSLGQVGETQYF.

The rearrangement links TRBV3-1 (or the pseudogene TRBV3-2) to TRBJ1-2; D may be TRBD1 (5 bases). V was pared by 5 bases and J by 1 base, with 11 bases between. Germline CDR1 reads LGHDT; CDR2 reads YNNKEL (reference sequence). The CDR3 is 14 residues long. The CDR3 nucleotides read TGTGCCAGCAGCGAAGGCAGGGTTAACTATGGCTACACCTTC. The encoded protein is CASSEGRVNYGYTF.

The chain combines TRBV27 with TRBJ2-7; D may be TRBD1 (6 bases). Germline values: CDR1 MNHEY, CDR2 SMNVEV (reference sequence). The germline V and J ends were trimmed by 8 bases and 0 bases, with 14 bases remaining between them. The CDR3 extends over 14 amino acids. This chain's CDR3 is CASWGQTSSYEQYF. The CDR3 DNA sequence: TGTGCCAGCTGGGGACAAACGAGCTCCTACGAGCAGTACTTC.

The rearrangement uses TRBV29-1 and TRBJ1-5; no definite D call. The CDR3 covers 14 residues. Deletions cut 1 base from V and 4 bases from J, with 11 bases between. Germline V gene sequence: CDR1 SQVTM, CDR2 ANQGSEA. This chain's CDR3 is CSVEVGGGNQPQHF. CDR3 DNA: TGCAGCGTTGAAGTGGGCGGAGGGAATCAGCCCCAGCATTTT.

The J gene is TRBJ2-2, the V gene TRBV12-3 or TRBV12-4; no firm D call. This CDR3 is built from 13 residues. The V and J ends lost 5 bases and 5 bases respectively, with 9 bases between them. CDR3 protein: CASSAYETGELFF. In nucleotides, the CDR3 is TGTGCCAGCAGTGCGTACGAGACCGGGGAGCTGTTTTTT.

This chain uses TRBV27 with TRBJ1-1; no reliable D call. V was shortened by 8 bases and J by 3 bases, with 19 bases between the two germline ends. Germline values: CDR1 MNHEY, CDR2 SMNVEV (reference sequence). The CDR3 has 15 residues. CDR3 DNA: TGTGCCAGCGGAAGCCCTCCGAGGAGGGACACTGAAGCTTTCTTT. This gives the protein CASGSPPRRDTEAFF.

This clone has at least ten counts. The chain links TRBV6-5 to TRBJ1-2, with D unclear. There are 11 residues in the CDR3. Trimming shortened V by 5 bases and J by 5 bases, and 6 bases separated the two germline ends. Germline CDR1 is MNHEY and CDR2 is SVGAGI. The CDR3 bases are TGTGCCAGCAGTCTGGAGTATGGCTACACCTTC. Translated: CASSLEYGYTF.

This chain connects TRBV3-1 (or the pseudogene TRBV3-2) to TRBJ2-4; D may be TRBD1 (5 bases). CDR3 length equals 15 residues. V was trimmed by 0 bases and J by 8 bases, leaving 14 bases between them. CDR1 LGHDT and CDR2 YNNKEL come from the germline V gene (reference sequence). In DNA form, the CDR3 reads TGTGCCAGCAGCCAAGAGGTCAGGGCAGTGGACATTCAGTACTTC. This sequence encodes CASSQEVRAVDIQYF.